This TCR beta chain was sequenced in a study of blood T cell repertoires in COVID-19. Overall study: COVID-19 samples from acute and convalescent phases originated in the United States, Italy and Spain. Sources were T cells, B-cell-depleted T cells, or PBMCs; the material itself was cDNA or gDNA.

This clone showed up just once. Trimming at V came to 2 bases and at J to 5 bases, leaving 9 bases not matched to a gene. The CDR3 loop spans 16 amino acids. CDR1 is MNHEY and CDR2 is SMNVEV in the germline V gene (reference sequence). As processed by the authors: Estimation of nucleated cell counts was performed using reference gene primer amplification. Repertoires were generated with immunoSEQ multiplex PCR, while TCRdb's copy carries only in-frame clones and drops some. The DNA was the basis for D and trimming; V, J and clone size are from that table. The sample lists under 250,000 clones; 75% to 85% were seen once.

This chain uses TRBV27 with TRBJ2-3; 8 bases match TRBD1. The sequenced sample consisted of peripheral blood. The clonotype comes from a human donor in a cohort sampled during active COVID-19. The CDR3 here is CASSLTRTGRLDTQYF. DNA for the CDR3: TGTGCCAGCAGTTTAACGAGGACAGGGAGGTTAGATACGCAGTATTTT.